This TCR beta chain was sequenced for a study of molecular identifiers for immune sequencing clone quantification. TCRdb reanalysed the PCR reads using MiXCR and keeps one entry per CDR3 protein. The sample lists under 650,000 distinct CDR3 sequences, roughly 21% occurring once. This CDR3 region has 18 residues. V was trimmed by 2 bases and J by 2 bases, leaving 20 bases between them. Germline values: CDR1 MNHEY, CDR2 SVGEGT. This clonotype occurred many times. The receptor's source is a human donor in good health. Some libraries in this study had Jurkat cell RNA spiked in. This sequence joins TRBV6-2 or TRBV6-3 and TRBJ2-3; perhaps TRBD2 as D (7 bases). The sample comprised naive CD8+ T cells from blood, with Jurkat cell RNA spiked in. Stated subset: FACS-sorted CD8+CD4-CCR7+CD45RA+ naive T cells. Here the CDR3 reads CASSYEITAGDNTDTQYF. CDR3 sequence (DNA): TGTGCCAGCAGTTACGAGATTACGGCGGGGGACAACACAGATACGCAGTATTTT.